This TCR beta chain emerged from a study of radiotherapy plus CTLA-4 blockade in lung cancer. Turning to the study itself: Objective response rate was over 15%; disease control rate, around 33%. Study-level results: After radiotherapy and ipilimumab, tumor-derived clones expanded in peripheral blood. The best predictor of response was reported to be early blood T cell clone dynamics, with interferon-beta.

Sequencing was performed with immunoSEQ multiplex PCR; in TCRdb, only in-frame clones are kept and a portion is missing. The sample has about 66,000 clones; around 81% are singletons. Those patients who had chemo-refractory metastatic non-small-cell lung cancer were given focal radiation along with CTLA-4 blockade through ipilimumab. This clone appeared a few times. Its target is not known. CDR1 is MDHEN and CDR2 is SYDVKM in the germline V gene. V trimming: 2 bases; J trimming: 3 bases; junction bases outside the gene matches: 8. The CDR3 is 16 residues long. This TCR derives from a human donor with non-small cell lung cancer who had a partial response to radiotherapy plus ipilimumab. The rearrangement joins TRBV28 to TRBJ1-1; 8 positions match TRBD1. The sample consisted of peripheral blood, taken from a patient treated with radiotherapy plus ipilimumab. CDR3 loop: CASSLGAGGSHTEAFF. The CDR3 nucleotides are TGTGCCAGCAGTTTAGGGGCAGGGGGCTCTCACACTGAAGCTTTCTTT.